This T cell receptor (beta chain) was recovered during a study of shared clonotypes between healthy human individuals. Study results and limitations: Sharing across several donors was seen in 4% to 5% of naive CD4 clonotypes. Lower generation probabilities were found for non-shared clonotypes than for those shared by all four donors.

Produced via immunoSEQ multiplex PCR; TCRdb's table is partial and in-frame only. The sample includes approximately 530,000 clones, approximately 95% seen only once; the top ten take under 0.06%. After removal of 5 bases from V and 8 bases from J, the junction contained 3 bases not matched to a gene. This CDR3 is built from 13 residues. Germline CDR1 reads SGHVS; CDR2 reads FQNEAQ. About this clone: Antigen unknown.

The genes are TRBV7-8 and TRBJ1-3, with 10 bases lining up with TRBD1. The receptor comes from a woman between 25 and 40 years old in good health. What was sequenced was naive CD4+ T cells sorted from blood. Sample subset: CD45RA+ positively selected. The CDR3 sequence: CASSKDRGDTIYF. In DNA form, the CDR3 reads TGTGCCAGCAGCAAGGACAGGGGGGACACCATATATTTT.